The 26 T cell receptor beta chains in this list originate from one sample, sequenced in a study of T cell responses to AZD1222 COVID-19 vaccine (dated by TCRdb to the early 2020s). The intended sense of this specimen's time point label: baseline before first vaccination. Libraries were built with the immunoSEQ multiplex PCR assay. TCRdb took over this immuneACCESS table, retaining in-frame rearrangements with V and J assigned. Such tables are incomplete; in checked studies, under half of the missing clones stem from an unresolved V gene, and the remainder is unexplained. A total of about 130,000 clones appear in this sample, roughly 89% of them only once. The ten largest clones capture 5% to 7.5% of the sample. This sample comprised peripheral blood, obtained on day 0 of AZD1222 vaccination. Source of these receptors: an adult in good health.

The chain combines TRBV5-6 with TRBJ2-7; no firm D call. The V end was cut by 4 bases, the J end by 4 bases, with 18 bases between. This CDR3 has 15 amino acids. Looked up from germline, CDR1 is SGHDT and CDR2 is YYEEEE. The CDR3 DNA is TGTGCCAGCAGCCCGCCCCGGGTCAACCCTTACGAGCAGTACTTC. Its protein product is CASSPPRVNPYEQYF.

The chain uses TRBV19 and TRBJ1-1; D is unresolved. The V gene's germline CDR1 is LNHDA and CDR2 SQIVND (reference sequence). The CDR3 has 13 amino acids. Trimming pared 5 bases from V and 2 bases from J, leaving 9 bases between. This CDR3 is CASSGSVNTEAFF. CDR3 nucleotides: TGTGCCAGTAGTGGTAGCGTCAACACTGAAGCTTTCTTT.

The chain recombines TRBV19 with TRBJ1-1; TRBD1 is a possible D gene (5 bases). V lost 4 bases, J lost 1 base, and 10 bases lay in between. In germline, CDR1 is LNHDA, CDR2 SQIVND (reference sequence). The CDR3 length is 14 residues. In DNA form, the CDR3 reads TGTGCCAGTAGTAGGGGGTCGGAGAACACTGAAGCTTTCTTT. The encoded protein is CASSRGSENTEAFF.

The genes are TRBV18 and TRBJ1-4; D is ambiguous. The CDR3 is made up of 15 amino acids. Between the trimmed V and J ends, which lost 1 base and 5 bases, there was a span of 11 bases. Germline CDR1 and CDR2: KGHSH and LQKENI. The CDR3 protein is CASSPQAAQNEKLFF. CDR3 nucleotide sequence: TGTGCCAGCTCACCACAGGCAGCACAAAATGAAAAACTGTTTTTT. Complete variable domain (other parts from reference TRBV18 and TRBJ1-4): NAGVMQNPRHLVRRRGQEARLRCSPMKGHSHVYWYRQLPEEGLKFMVYLQKENIIDESGMPKERFSAEFPKEGPSILRIQQVVRGDSAAYFCASSPQAAQNEKLFFGSGTQLSVL.

The chain combines TRBV6-5 with TRBJ1-2, with TRBD1 as a possible D gene (5 bases). Germline CDR1 reads MNHEY; CDR2 reads SVGAGI. The germline V and J ends were trimmed by 0 bases and 1 base, with 9 bases remaining between them. There are 15 residues in the CDR3. The DNA of the CDR3 is TGTGCCAGCAGTTACTCGTACCAGGGTAACTATGGCTACACCTTC. As protein: CASSYSYQGNYGYTF.

This chain joins TRBV12-3 or TRBV12-4 and TRBJ2-3; D not certain. The CDR3 is 12 residues long. V shed 2 bases and J shed 3 bases, with 3 bases lying between them. The CDR3 DNA sequence: TGTGCCAGCAGTTTATTGACAGATACGCAGTATTTT. Translated, it gives CASSLLTDTQYF.

This clone has just a few counts. This chain links TRBV27 with TRBJ1-6; possible D gene TRBD1, 5 bases. CDR3 length: 14 residues. CDR1 MNHEY and CDR2 SMNVEV come from the germline V gene (reference sequence). Trimming shortened V by 8 bases and J by 4 bases, and 12 bases separated the two germline ends. Written as DNA, the CDR3 is TGTGCCAGCCGGGGCGGCGCGTATAATTCACCCCTCCACTTT. Encoded protein: CASRGGAYNSPLHF.

This sequence joins TRBV6-5 and TRBJ1-3; D is unresolved. This CDR3 spans 15 amino acids. Trimming pared 4 bases from V and 4 bases from J, leaving 14 bases between. In germline, CDR1 is MNHEY, CDR2 SVGAGI. The CDR3 DNA sequence: TGTGCCAGCAGTTCGGGTGTGGCTCTAGGAAACACCATATATTTT. It is translated as CASSSGVALGNTIYF.

This rearrangement joins TRBV5-4 to TRBJ2-7; perhaps TRBD1 as D (6 bases). V lost 2 bases and J 3 bases, leaving 18 bases between the germline ends. The CDR3 runs to 16 residues. Germline V gene data show CDR1 as SGHNT and CDR2 as YYREEE (reference sequence). The CDR3 DNA follows: TGTGCCAGCAGCTTTACTAGGGGAAGGGGGAACTACGAGCAGTACTTC. It codes for CASSFTRGRGNYEQYF. The full variable domain, completed using reference TRBV5-4 and TRBJ2-7, is ETGVTQSPTHLIKTRGQQVTLRCSSQSGHNTVSWYQQALGQGPQFIFQYYREEENGRGNFPPRFSGLQFPNYSSELNVNALELDDSALYLCASSFTRGRGNYEQYFGPGTRLTVT.

The rearrangement joins TRBV12-3 or TRBV12-4 to TRBJ2-2, with no clear D. The CDR3 is made up of 13 amino acids. With 4 bases removed from V and 3 bases from J, the gap between germline ends came to 6 bases. The CDR3 loop reads CASSYVDTGELFF. Written as DNA, the CDR3 is TGTGCCAGCAGTTACGTGGACACCGGGGAGCTGTTTTTT.

CDR3 bases: TGTGCCGGACCGGACAGATGGAACACCGGGGAGCTGTTTTTT. It specifies CAGPDRWNTGELFF. The chain employs TRBV7-9 and TRBJ2-2; D might be TRBD1 (6 bases). Per germline, CDR1 SEHNR and CDR2 FQNEAQ (reference sequence). The germline V and J ends were trimmed by 11 bases and 1 base, with 14 bases remaining between them. This CDR3 region has 14 residues.

This chain links TRBV5-1 with TRBJ2-3; 8 nucleotides line up with TRBD2. Germline values: CDR1 SGHRS, CDR2 YFSETQ. This CDR3 has 15 amino acids. The ends lost 0 bases at V and 6 bases at J; junction bases unmatched: 6. The CDR3 sequence is CASSLELAGHDTQYF. The CDR3 nucleotides read TGCGCCAGCAGCTTGGAATTAGCGGGGCACGATACGCAGTATTTT. The full variable domain, its missing parts supplied by reference TRBV5-1 and TRBJ2-3, is KAGVTQTPRYLIKTRGQQVTLSCSPISGHRSVSWYQQTPGQGLQFLFEYFSETQRNKGNFPGRFSGRQFSNSRSEMNVSTLELGDSALYLCASSLELAGHDTQYFGPGTRLTVL.

The CDR3: CAWRGFLGYTF. DNA for the CDR3: TGTGCCTGGAGGGGCTTCCTGGGCTACACCTTC. The chain uses TRBV30 and TRBJ1-2; no firm D call. Trimming pared 3 bases from V and 8 bases from J, leaving 10 bases between. The CDR3 is 11 residues long. Germline V gene sequence: CDR1 GTSNPN, CDR2 SVGIG (reference sequence).

This clone turned up a few times. The chain uses TRBV29-1 and TRBJ2-3, with 8 bases matching TRBD1. From germline, CDR1 is SQVTM and CDR2 ANQGSEA. V lost 3 bases to trimming and J lost 2 bases; unmatched junction nucleotides: 7. CDR3 size: 15 residues. The CDR3 protein is CSVESGQVYTDTQYF. CDR3 in DNA: TGCAGCGTTGAGTCGGGACAGGTCTACACAGATACGCAGTATTTT.

CDR3: CASSQEGAGSNSPLHF. The CDR3 bases are TGTGCCAGCAGCCAAGAGGGGGCAGGGAGCAATTCACCCCTCCACTTT. V is TRBV2 and J is TRBJ1-6; 7 bases fit TRBD1. This CDR3 has 16 residues. The V segment lost 6 bases and the J segment 7 bases; nucleotides outside the gene matches: 12. The germline V gene has CDR1 SNHLY and CDR2 FYNNEI. The whole variable domain, filled in from reference TRBV2 and TRBJ1-6, reads EPEVTQTPSHQVTQMGQEVILRCVPISNHLYFYWYRQILGQKVEFLVSFYNNEISEKSEIFDDQFSVERPDGSNFTLKIRSTKLEDSAMYFCASSQEGAGSNSPLHFGNGTRLTVT.

The chain has TRBV11-2 and TRBJ2-5, with a tentative D call TRBD1 (5 bases). The CDR3 length is 14 residues. The V end lost 3 bases, the J end lost 5 bases, and 13 bases lay between the germline ends. Germline CDR1 is SGHAT and CDR2 is FQNNGV. CDR3 nucleotides: TGTGCCAGCAGCTTTACAGGAGCCCACGAGACCCAGTACTTC. Translating gives CASSFTGAHETQYF.

The rearrangement uses TRBV12-3 or TRBV12-4 and TRBJ1-1; D uncertain. The ends were cut back, 6 bases at V and 3 bases at J, with 11 bases in the middle. The CDR3 runs 13 residues. CDR3 DNA: TGTGCCAGCAGCCTGCAGCCTTACACTGAAGCTTTCTTT. Protein product: CASSLQPYTEAFF.

The chain carries TRBV30 and TRBJ1-2, with TRBD1 identical over 12 bases. There are 17 residues in the CDR3. V shed 1 base and J 4 bases; nucleotides not matched to a gene: 10. The germline V gene has CDR1 GTSNPN and CDR2 SVGIG (reference sequence). The CDR3 here is CAWSGMGQGAGVYGYTF. DNA of the CDR3: TGTGCCTGGAGTGGAATGGGACAGGGGGCGGGTGTCTATGGCTACACCTTC.

This clone has just a few counts. The chain has TRBV6-4 and TRBJ2-7; 8 positions match TRBD1. Germline loops: CDR1 MRHNA, CDR2 SNTAGT. V trimming: 8 bases; J trimming: 5 bases; junction bases outside the gene matches: 11. The CDR3 contains 14 residues. CDR3 sequence reads: CASPPKTGANEQYF. The DNA for the CDR3 is TGTGCCAGCCCCCCCAAGACAGGGGCCAACGAGCAGTACTTC.

The CDR3 sequence: CASKGDTEAFF. The CDR3, as DNA: TGTGCCAGCAAGGGAGACACTGAAGCTTTCTTT. The chain is built from TRBV7-9 and TRBJ1-1; no firm D call. Germline CDR1 SEHNR, CDR2 FQNEAQ (reference sequence). CDR3 length: 11 amino acids. Trimming took 7 bases from V and 3 from J, leaving 6 bases between them.

V and J are TRBV5-6 and TRBJ2-7; D gene ambiguous. V was pared by 4 bases and J by 7 bases, with 15 bases between. In germline, CDR1 is SGHDT, CDR2 YYEEEE. The CDR3 length is 13 residues. CDR3 sequence: CASSPWAVREQYF. DNA of the CDR3: TGTGCCAGCAGCCCGTGGGCGGTCCGGGAGCAGTACTTC.

V is TRBV7-9 and J is TRBJ2-7; 9 nucleotides line up with TRBD1. V shed 5 bases, J shed 4 bases, and the junction held 3 bases outside the gene matches. The CDR3 runs 13 residues. CDR1 and CDR2 from the germline V gene are SEHNR and FQNEAQ (reference sequence). The CDR3 sequence is CASSRTGEYEQYF. DNA for the CDR3: TGTGCCAGCAGCCGGACAGGGGAATACGAGCAGTACTTC.

This clone was seen many times. The genes are TRBV28 and TRBJ1-1, with D maybe TRBD1 (5 bases). Trimming pared 6 bases from V and 2 bases from J, leaving 31 bases between. Germline assignment: CDR1 MDHEN and CDR2 SYDVKM. The CDR3 consists of 20 residues. This CDR3 reads CASSIPEGNFGAKINTEAFF. The CDR3 DNA reads as TGTGCCAGCAGCATTCCCGAGGGTAATTTCGGGGCGAAAATAAACACTGAAGCTTTCTTT.

The V gene is TRBV5-1, the J gene TRBJ1-1; tentatively, D is TRBD1 (5 bases). The V end lost 9 bases, the J end lost 1 base, and 13 bases lay between the germline ends. CDR3 length: 13 amino acids. The germline V gene has CDR1 SGHRS and CDR2 YFSETQ. CDR3 nucleotides: TGCGCCACCAAGGCAGGGCCGAACACTGAAGCTTTCTTT. Protein: CATKAGPNTEAFF.

The rearrangement uses TRBV7-9 and TRBJ1-5; 7 positions match TRBD1. The germline gives CDR1 SEHNR, CDR2 FQNEAQ (reference sequence). This CDR3 region has 14 residues. V shed 5 bases and J 7 bases; nucleotides not matched to a gene: 8. In DNA, the CDR3 is TGTGCCAGCAGCCAGGGGGAGGTCGGGCAGCCCCAGCATTTT. This sequence encodes CASSQGEVGQPQHF.

This clone was found once. J is TRBJ1-3 and V is TRBV9; TRBD1 might be the D (5 bases). Germline CDR1 reads SGDLS; CDR2 reads YYNGEE. This CDR3 region has 15 residues. Trimming shortened V by 0 bases and J by 4 bases, and 11 bases separated the two germline ends. In DNA, the CDR3 is TGTGCCAGCAGCGTAGAGGGGTCTGCGGGAAACACCATATATTTT. Residues: CASSVEGSAGNTIYF.